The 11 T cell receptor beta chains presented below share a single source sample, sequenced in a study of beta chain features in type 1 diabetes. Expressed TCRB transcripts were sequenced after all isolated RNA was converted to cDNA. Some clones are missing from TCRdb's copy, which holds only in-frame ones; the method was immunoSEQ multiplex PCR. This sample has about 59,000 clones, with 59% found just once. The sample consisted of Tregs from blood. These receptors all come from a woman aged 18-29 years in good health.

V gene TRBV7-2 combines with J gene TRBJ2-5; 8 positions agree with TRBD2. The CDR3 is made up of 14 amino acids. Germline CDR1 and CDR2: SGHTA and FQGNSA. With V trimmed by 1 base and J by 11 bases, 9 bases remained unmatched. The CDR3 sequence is CASSLDGGGPEQYF. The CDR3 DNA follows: TGTGCCAGCAGCTTAGATGGCGGGGGGCCAGAGCAGTACTTC.

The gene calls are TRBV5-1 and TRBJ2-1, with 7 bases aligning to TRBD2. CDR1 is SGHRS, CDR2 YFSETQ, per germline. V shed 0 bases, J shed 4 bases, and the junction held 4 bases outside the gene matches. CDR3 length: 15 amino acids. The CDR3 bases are TGCGCCAGCAGCTTGGAGCTAGCGGAATACAATGAGCAGTTCTTC. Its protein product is CASSLELAEYNEQFF.

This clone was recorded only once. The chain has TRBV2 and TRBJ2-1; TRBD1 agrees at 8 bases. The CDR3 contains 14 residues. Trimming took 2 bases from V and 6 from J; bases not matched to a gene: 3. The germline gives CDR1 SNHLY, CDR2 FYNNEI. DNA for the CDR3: TGTGCCAGCAGTGAAAAGACAGGGGTCAATGAGCAGTTCTTC. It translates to CASSEKTGVNEQFF.

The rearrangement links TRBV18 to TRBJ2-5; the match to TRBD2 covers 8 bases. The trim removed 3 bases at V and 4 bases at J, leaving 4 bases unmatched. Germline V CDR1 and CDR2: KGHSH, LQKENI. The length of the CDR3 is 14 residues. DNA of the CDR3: TGTGCCAGCTCACCCGAAAGCGGGGGAGAGACCCAGTACTTC. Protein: CASSPESGGETQYF.

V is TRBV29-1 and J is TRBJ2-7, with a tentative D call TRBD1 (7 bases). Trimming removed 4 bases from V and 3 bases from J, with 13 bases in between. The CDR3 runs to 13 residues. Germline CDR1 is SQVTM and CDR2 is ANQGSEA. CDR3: CSVGRQGGYEQYF. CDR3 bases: TGCAGCGTTGGACGACAGGGAGGCTACGAGCAGTACTTC.

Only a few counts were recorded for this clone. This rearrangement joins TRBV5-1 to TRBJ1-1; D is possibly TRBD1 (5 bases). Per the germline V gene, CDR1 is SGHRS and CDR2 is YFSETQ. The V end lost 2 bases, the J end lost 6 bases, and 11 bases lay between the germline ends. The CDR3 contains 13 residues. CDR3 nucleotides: TGCGCCAGCAGCTTCGTGACAGTCTCTGAAGCTTTCTTT. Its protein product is CASSFVTVSEAFF. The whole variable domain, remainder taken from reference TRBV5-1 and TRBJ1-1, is KAGVTQTPRYLIKTRGQQVTLSCSPISGHRSVSWYQQTPGQGLQFLFEYFSETQRNKGNFPGRFSGRQFSNSRSEMNVSTLELGDSALYLCASSFVTVSEAFFGQGTRLTVV.

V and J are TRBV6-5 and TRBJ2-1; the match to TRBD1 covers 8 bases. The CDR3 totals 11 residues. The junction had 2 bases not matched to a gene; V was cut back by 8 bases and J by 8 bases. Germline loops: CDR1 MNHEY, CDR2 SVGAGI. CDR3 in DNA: TGTGCCAGCGTACAGGGGGATGAGCAGTTCTTC. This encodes CASVQGDEQFF.

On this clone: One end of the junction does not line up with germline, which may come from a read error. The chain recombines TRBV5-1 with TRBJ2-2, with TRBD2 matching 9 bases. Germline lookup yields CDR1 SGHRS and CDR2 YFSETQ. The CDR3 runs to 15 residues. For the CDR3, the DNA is TGCGCCAGCAGCCCGCGGGAGGGCCGGACCGGGGAGCTGCTTTTT. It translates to CASSPREGRTGELLF.

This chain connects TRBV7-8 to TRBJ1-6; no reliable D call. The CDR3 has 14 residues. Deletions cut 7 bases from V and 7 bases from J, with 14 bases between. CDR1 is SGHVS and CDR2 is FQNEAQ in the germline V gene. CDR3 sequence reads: CASTKARENSPLHF. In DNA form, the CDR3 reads TGTGCCAGCACCAAAGCGAGGGAAAATTCACCCCTCCACTTT. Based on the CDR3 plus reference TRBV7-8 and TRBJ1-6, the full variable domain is GAGVSQSPRYKVAKRGQDVALRCDPISGHVSLFWYQQALGQGPEFLTYFQNEAQLDKSGLPSDRFFAERPEGSVSTLKIQRTQQEDSAVYLCASTKARENSPLHFGNGTRLTVT.

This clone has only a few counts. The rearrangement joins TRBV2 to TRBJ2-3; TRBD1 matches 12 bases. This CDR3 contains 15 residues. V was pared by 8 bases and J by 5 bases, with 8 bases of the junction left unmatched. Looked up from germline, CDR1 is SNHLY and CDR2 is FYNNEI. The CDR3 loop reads CASGTGTGGKDTQYF. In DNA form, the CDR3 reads TGTGCCAGCGGTACCGGGACAGGGGGCAAAGATACGCAGTATTTT.

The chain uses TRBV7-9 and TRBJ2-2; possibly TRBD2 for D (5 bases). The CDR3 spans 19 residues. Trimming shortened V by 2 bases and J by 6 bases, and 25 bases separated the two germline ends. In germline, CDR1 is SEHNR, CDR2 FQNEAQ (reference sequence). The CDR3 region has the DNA TGTGCCAGCAGCTTAAGGCGGCCCGGGCGGGCGATATTACCCGGGGAGCTGTTTTTT. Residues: CASSLRRPGRAILPGELFF.